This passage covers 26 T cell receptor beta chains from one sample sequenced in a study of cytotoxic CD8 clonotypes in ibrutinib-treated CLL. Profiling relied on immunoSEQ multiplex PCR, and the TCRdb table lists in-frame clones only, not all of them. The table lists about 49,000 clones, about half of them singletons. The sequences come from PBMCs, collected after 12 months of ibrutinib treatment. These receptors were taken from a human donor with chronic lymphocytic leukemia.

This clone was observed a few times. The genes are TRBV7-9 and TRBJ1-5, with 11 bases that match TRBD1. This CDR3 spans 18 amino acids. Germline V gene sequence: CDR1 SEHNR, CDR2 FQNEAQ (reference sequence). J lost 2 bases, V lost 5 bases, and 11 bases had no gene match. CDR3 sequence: CASSLFGTGGNGNQPQHF. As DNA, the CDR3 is TGTGCCAGCAGCCTCTTTGGGACAGGGGGTAATGGCAATCAGCCCCAGCATTTT.

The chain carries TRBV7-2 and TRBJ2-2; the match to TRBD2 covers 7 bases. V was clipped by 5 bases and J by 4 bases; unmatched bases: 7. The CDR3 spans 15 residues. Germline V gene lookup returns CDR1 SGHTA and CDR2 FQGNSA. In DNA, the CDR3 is TGTGCCAGCAGCAAGGGCGGGAGTGGCACCGGGGAGCTGTTTTTT. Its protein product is CASSKGGSGTGELFF.

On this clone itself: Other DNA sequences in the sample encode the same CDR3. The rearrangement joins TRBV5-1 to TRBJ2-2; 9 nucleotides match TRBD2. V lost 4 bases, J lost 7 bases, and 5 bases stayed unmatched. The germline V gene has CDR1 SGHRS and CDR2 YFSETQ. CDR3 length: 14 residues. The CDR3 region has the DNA TGCGCCAGCAGCAGTAGCGGGAGCGGCGGGGAGCTGTTTTTT. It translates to CASSSSGSGGELFF. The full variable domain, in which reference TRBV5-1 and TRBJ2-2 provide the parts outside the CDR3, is KAGVTQTPRYLIKTRGQQVTLSCSPISGHRSVSWYQQTPGQGLQFLFEYFSETQRNKGNFPGRFSGRQFSNSRSEMNVSTLELGDSALYLCASSSSGSGGELFFGEGSRLTVL.

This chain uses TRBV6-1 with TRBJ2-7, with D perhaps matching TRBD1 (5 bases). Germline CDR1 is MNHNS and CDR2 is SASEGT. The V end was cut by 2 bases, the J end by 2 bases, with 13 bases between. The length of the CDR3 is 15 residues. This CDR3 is CASSENGQGPYEQYF. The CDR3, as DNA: TGTGCCAGCAGTGAAAATGGGCAGGGTCCCTACGAGCAGTACTTC.

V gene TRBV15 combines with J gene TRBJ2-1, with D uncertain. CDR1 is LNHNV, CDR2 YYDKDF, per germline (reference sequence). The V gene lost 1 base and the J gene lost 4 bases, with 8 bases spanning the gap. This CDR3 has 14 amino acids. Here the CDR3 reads CATSRVGGYNEQFF. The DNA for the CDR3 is TGTGCCACCAGCAGAGTTGGCGGTTACAATGAGCAGTTCTTC.

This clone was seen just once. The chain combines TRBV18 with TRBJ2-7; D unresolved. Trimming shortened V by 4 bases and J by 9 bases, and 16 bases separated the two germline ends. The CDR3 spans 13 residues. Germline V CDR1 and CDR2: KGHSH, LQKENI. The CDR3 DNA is TGTGCCAGCTCACTGGATTTGCGAACGCCGCAGTACTTC. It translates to CASSLDLRTPQYF.

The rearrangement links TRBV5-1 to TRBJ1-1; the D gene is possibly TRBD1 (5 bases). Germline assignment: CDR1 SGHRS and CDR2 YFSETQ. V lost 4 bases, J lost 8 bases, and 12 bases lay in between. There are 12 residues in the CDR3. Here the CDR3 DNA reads TGCGCCAGCAGCGGAGGGACGGGAGAAGCTTTCTTT. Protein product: CASSGGTGEAFF.

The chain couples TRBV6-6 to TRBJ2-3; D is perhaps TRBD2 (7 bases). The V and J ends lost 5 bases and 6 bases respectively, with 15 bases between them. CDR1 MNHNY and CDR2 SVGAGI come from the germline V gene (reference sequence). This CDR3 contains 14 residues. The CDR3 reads CASSNRVGGDTQYF. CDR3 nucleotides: TGTGCCAGCAGTAACAGGGTCGGGGGGGATACGCAGTATTTT.

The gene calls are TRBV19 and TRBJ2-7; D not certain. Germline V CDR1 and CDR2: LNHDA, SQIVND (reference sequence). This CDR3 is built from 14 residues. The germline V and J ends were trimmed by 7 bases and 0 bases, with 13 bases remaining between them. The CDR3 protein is CASTQPGPSYEQYF. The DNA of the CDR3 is TGTGCCAGTACCCAACCTGGTCCCTCCTACGAGCAGTACTTC.

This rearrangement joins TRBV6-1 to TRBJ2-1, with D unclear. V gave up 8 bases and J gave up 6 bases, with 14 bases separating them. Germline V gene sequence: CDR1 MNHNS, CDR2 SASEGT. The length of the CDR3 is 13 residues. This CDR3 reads CASSHDPLNEQFF. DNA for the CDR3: TGTGCCAGCTCCCACGATCCCCTCAATGAGCAGTTCTTC.

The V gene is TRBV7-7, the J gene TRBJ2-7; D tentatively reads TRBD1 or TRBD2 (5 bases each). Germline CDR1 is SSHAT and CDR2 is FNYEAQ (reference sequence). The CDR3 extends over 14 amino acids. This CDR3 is CANNRDAGSYEQYF. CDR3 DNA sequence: TGTGCTAACAATAGGGACGCAGGGAGCTACGAGCAGTACTTC.

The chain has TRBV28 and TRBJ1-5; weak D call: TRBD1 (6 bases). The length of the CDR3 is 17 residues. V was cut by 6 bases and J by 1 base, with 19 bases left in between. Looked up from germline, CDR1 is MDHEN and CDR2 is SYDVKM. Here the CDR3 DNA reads TGTGCCAGCAGCCAGATGACAGGATCTATAAGCAATCAGCCCCAGCATTTT. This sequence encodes CASSQMTGSISNQPQHF.

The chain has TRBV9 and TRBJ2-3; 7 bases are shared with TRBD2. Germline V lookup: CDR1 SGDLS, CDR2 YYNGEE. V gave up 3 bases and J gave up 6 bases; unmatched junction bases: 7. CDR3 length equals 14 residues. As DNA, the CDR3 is TGTGCCAGCAGCGACCGGACTAGTTGGGATACGCAGTATTTT. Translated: CASSDRTSWDTQYF.

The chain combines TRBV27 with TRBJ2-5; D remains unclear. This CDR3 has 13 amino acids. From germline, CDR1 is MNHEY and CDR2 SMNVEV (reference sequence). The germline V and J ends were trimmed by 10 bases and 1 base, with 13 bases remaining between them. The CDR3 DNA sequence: TGTGCCACCTCGCACAGAAGCCAAGAGACCCAGTACTTC. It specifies CATSHRSQETQYF.

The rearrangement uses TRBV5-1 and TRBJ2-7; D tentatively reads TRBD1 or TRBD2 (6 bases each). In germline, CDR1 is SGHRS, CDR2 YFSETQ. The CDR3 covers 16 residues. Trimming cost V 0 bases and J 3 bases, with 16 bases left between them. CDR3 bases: TGCGCCAGCAGCTTGGGAGGGGGAGGACCCTTCTACGAGCAGTACTTC. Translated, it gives CASSLGGGGPFYEQYF.

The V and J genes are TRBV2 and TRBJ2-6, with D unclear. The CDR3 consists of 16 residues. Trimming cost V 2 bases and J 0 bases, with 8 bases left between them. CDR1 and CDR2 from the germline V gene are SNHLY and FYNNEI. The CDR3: CASSERIFSGANVLTF. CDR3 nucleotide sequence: TGTGCCAGCAGTGAAAGGATCTTCTCTGGGGCCAACGTCCTGACTTTC.

In DNA, the CDR3 is TGCGCCCCTGGCGGGTTTCAAGAGACCCAGTACTTC. It encodes CAPGGFQETQYF. The chain couples TRBV10-1 to TRBJ2-5; D might be TRBD2 (5 bases). Germline CDR1 WNHNN, CDR2 SYGVQD (reference sequence). The V end was cut by 11 bases, the J end by 2 bases, with 12 bases between. CDR3 length: 12 amino acids.

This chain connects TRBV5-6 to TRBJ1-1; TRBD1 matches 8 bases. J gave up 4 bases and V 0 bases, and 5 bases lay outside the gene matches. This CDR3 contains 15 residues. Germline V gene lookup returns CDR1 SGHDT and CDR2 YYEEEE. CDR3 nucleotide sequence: TGTGCCAGCAGCTTGGGGTCAGGGGGCTTCACTGAAGCTTTCTTT. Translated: CASSLGSGGFTEAFF.

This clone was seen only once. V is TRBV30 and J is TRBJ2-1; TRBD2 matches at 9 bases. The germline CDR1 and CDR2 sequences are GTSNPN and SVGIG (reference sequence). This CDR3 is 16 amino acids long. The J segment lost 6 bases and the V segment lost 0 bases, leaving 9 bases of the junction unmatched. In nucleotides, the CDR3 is TGTGCCTGGAGTGTACGGAAAGCGGGAGGTAGCAATGAGCAGTTCTTC. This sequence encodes CAWSVRKAGGSNEQFF. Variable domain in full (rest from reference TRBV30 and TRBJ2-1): SQTIHQWPATLVQPVGSPLSLECTVEGTSNPNLYWYRQAAGRGLQLLFYSVGIGQISSEVPQNLSASRPQDRQFILSSKKLLLSDSGFYLCAWSVRKAGGSNEQFFGPGTRLTVL.

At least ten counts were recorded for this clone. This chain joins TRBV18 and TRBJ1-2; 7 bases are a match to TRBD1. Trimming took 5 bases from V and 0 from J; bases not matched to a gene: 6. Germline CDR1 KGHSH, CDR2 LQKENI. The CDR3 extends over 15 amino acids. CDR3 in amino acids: CASSSGQSTNYGYTF. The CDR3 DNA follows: TGTGCCAGCTCATCGGGACAGTCTACTAACTATGGCTACACCTTC.

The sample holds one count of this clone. The CDR3 DNA follows: TGTGCCAGCAGTAGAAGCGGGGGGACCGGGGAGCTGTTTTTT. The encoded protein is CASSRSGGTGELFF. The chain combines TRBV2 with TRBJ2-2, with 9 bases matching TRBD2. Germline V gene sequence: CDR1 SNHLY, CDR2 FYNNEI. There are 14 residues in the CDR3. Trimming at V came to 5 bases and at J to 5 bases, leaving 3 bases not matched to a gene.

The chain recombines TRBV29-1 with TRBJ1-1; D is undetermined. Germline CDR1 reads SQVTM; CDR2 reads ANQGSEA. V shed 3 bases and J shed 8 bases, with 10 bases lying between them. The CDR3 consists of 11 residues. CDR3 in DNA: TGCAGCGTTGAGGTAGGGCCCGAAGCTTTCTTT. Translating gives CSVEVGPEAFF.

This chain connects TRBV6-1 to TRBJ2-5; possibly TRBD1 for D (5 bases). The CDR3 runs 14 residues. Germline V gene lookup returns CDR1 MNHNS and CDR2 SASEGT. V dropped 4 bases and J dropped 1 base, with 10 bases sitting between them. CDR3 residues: CASSGRTFQETQYF. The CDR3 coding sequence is TGTGCCAGCAGTGGTCGGACATTCCAAGAGACCCAGTACTTC.

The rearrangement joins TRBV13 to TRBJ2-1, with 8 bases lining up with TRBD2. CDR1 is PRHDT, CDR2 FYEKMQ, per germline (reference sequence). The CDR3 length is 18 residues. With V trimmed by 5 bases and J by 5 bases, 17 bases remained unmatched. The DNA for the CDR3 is TGTGCCAGCAGCCCCCCCTGGTACCGGGAGGGCACGGACAATGAGCAGTTCTTC. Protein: CASSPPWYREGTDNEQFF. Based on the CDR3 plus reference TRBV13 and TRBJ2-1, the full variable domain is AAGVIQSPRHLIKEKRETATLKCYPIPRHDTVYWYQQGPGQDPQFLISFYEKMQSDKGSIPDRFSAQQFSDYHSELNMSSLELGDSALYFCASSPPWYREGTDNEQFFGPGTRLTVL.

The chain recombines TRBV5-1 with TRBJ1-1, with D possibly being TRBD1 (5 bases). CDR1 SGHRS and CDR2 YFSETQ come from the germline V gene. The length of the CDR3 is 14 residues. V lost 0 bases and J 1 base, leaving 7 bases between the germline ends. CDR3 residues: CASSLGQPNTEAFF. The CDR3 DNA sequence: TGCGCCAGCAGCTTGGGACAGCCGAACACTGAAGCTTTCTTT.

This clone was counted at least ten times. CDR3 nucleotides: TGTGCCAGCAGCTTGGCCGGGGCGGGCGGACAGCCCCAGCATTTT. Its protein product is CASSLAGAGGQPQHF. V usage is TRBV5-6 and J usage is TRBJ1-5; D possibly corresponds to TRBD1 (5 bases). The germline V gene encodes CDR1 SGHDT and CDR2 YYEEEE. The CDR3 is made up of 15 amino acids. Deletions cut 0 bases from V and 7 bases from J, with 14 bases between. Full variable domain (outside the CDR3, taken from reference TRBV5-6 and TRBJ1-5): DAGVTQSPTHLIKTRGQQVTLRCSPKSGHDTVSWYQQALGQGPQFIFQYYEEEERQRGNFPDRFSGHQFPNYSSELNVNALLLGDSALYLCASSLAGAGGQPQHFGDGTRLSIL.